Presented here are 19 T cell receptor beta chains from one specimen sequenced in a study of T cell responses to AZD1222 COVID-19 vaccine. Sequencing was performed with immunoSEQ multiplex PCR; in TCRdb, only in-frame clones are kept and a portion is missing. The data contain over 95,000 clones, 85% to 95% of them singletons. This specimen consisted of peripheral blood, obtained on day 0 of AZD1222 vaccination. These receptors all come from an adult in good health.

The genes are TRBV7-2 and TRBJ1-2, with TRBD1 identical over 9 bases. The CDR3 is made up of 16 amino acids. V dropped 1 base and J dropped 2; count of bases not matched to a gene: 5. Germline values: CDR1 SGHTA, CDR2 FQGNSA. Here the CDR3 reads CASSLGGQGRNYGYTF. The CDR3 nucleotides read TGTGCCAGCAGCTTAGGGGGACAGGGCCGGAACTATGGCTACACCTTC.

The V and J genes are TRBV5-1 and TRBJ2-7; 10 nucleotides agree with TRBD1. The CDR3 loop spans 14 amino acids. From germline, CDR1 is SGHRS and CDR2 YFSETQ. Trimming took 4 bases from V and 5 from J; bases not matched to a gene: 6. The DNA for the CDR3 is TGCGCCAGCAGCCCGCCGGGACAGGGGAACGAGCAGTACTTC. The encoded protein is CASSPPGQGNEQYF.

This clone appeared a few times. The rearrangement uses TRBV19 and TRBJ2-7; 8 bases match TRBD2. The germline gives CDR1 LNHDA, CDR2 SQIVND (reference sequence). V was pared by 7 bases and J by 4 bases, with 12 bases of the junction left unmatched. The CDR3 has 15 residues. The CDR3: CASNSQSGGPYEQYF. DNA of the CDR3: TGTGCCAGTAATTCACAGTCGGGAGGGCCGTACGAGCAGTACTTC.

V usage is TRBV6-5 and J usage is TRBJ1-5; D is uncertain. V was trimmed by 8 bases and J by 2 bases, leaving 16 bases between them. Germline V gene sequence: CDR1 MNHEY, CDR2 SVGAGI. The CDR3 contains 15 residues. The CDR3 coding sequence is TGTGCCAGCCTGGATCAAGGTAGGGGCAATCAGCCCCAGCATTTT. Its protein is CASLDQGRGNQPQHF.

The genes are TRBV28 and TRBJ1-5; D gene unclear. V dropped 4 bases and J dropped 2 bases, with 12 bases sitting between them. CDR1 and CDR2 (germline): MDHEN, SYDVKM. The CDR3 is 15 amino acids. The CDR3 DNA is TGTGCCAGCAGTTGGAGGGTGGAAGGCAATCAGCCCCAGCATTTT. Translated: CASSWRVEGNQPQHF.

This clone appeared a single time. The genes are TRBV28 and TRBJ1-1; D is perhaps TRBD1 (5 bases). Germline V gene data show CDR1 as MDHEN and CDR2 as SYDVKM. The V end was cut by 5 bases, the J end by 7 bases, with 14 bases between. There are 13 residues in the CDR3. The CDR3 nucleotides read TGTGCCAGCAGTCCCCGACCCGGGGGTGAAGCTTTCTTT. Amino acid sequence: CASSPRPGGEAFF.

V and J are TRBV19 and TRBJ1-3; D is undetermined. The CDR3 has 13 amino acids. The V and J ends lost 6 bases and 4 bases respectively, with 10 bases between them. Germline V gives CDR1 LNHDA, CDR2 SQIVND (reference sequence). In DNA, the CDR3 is TGTGCCAGTAGCACTCTTGTAGGAAACACCATATATTTT. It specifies CASSTLVGNTIYF.

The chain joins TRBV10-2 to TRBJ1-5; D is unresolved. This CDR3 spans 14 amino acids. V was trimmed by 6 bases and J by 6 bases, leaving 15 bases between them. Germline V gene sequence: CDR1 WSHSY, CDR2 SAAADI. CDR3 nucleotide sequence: TGCGCCAGCAGCCGGACGGAGTTGGGTCAGCCCCAGCATTTT. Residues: CASSRTELGQPQHF.

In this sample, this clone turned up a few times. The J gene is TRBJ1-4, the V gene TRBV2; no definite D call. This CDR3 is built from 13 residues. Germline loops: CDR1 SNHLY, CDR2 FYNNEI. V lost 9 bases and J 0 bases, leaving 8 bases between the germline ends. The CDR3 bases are TGTGCCAGTCAGAGTACAACTAATGAAAAACTGTTTTTT. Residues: CASQSTTNEKLFF.

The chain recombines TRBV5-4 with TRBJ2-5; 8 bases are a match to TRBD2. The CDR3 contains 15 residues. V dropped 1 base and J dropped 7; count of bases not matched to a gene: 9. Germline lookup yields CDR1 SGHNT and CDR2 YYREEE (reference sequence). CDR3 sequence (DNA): TGTGCCAGCAGCTTGCCAAGCGGGGGATTGGGGACCCAGTACTTC. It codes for CASSLPSGGLGTQYF.

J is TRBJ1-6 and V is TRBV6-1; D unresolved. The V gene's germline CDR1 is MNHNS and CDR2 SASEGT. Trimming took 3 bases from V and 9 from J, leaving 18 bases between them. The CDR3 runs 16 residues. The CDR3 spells CASSELLVSGSSPLHF. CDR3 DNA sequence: TGTGCCAGCAGTGAGTTGTTGGTATCAGGAAGTTCACCCCTCCACTTT.

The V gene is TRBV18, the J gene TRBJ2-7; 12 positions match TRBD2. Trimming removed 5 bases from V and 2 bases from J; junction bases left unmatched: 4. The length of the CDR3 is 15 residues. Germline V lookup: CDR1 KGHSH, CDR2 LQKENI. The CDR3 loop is CASSAPSGGAYEQYF. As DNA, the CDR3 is TGTGCCAGCTCAGCCCCTAGCGGGGGGGCCTACGAGCAGTACTTC.

The DNA of the CDR3 is TGTGCCAGCAGCCACCCCTCGGGACAGGGGGTAAGACGCTCCTACGAGCAGTACTTC. This translates into CASSHPSGQGVRRSYEQYF. This rearrangement joins TRBV14 to TRBJ2-7; TRBD1 aligns across 11 bases. This CDR3 contains 19 residues. With V trimmed by 3 bases and J by 0 bases, 13 bases remained unmatched. The germline V gene encodes CDR1 SGHDN and CDR2 FVKESK.

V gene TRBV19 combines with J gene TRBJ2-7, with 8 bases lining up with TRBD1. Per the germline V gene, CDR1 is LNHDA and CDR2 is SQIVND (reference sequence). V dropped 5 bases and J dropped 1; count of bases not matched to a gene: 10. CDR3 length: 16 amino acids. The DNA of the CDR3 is TGTGCCAGTAGTGTCACGCCCGGGACAGGTTCCTACGAGCAGTACTTC. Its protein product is CASSVTPGTGSYEQYF. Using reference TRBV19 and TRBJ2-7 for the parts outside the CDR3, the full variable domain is DGGITQSPKYLFRKEGQNVTLSCEQNLNHDAMYWYRQDPGQGLRLIYYSQIVNDFQKGDIAEGYSVSREKKESFPLTVTSAQKNPTAFYLCASSVTPGTGSYEQYFGPGTRLTVT.

The DNA of the CDR3 is TGTGCCAGCAGTAGGGACCACAACAAGCCCCAGCATTTT. This gives the protein CASSRDHNKPQHF. The chain combines TRBV2 with TRBJ1-5; maybe TRBD1 (5 bases). The V gene lost 5 bases and the J gene lost 8 bases, with 13 bases spanning the gap. The CDR3 is made up of 13 amino acids. The germline V gene has CDR1 SNHLY and CDR2 FYNNEI.

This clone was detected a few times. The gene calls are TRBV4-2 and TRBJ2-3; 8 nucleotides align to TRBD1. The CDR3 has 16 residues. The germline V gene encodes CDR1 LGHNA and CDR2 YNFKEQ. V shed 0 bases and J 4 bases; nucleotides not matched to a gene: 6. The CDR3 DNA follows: TGTGCCAGCAGCCAAGAGCCCCAACAGGGGGCAGATACGCAGTATTTT. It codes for CASSQEPQQGADTQYF.

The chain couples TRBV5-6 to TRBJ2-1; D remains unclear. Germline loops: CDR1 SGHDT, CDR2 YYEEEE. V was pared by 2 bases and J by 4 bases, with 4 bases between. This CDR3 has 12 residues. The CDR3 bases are TGTGCCAGCAGCTTTGGGTACAATGAGCAGTTCTTC. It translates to CASSFGYNEQFF.

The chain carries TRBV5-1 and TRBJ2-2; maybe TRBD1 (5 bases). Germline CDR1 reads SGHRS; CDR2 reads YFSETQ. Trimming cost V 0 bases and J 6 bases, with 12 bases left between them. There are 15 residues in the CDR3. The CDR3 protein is CASSLVRPRAGELFF. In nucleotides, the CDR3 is TGCGCCAGCAGCTTGGTGAGGCCCAGGGCCGGGGAGCTGTTTTTT.

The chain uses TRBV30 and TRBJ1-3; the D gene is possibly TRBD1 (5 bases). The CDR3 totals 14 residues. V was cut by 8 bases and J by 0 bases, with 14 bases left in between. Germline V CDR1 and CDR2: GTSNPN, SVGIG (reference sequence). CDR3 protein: CAGTQTFSGNTIYF. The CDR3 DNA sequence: TGTGCCGGGACGCAGACTTTCTCTGGAAACACCATATATTTT.